This T cell receptor (beta chain) came from a study of CD8+ T cells in alopecia areata (dated by TCRdb to the late 2010s). Study-wide context: The treated patients took part in an open-label pilot trial in which moderate-to-severe alopecia areata was treated with oral tofacitinib at 5 to 10 mg twice daily. Patients stayed on tofacitinib for 6 to 18 months and then had 6 months of follow-up off drug so that delayed response and recurrence could be assessed. The SALT score, which quantifies the percentage of affected scalp surface area, was used to measure disease severity in treated patients. The study used high-throughput TCRbeta sequencing to examine T cell clonal expansion in alopecia areata, in both the C3H/HeJ mouse model and human patients. On the human side, TCRbeta sequencing was run on scalp tissue and on sorted CD4+ and CD8+ peripheral blood T cells from healthy controls and from alopecia areata patients with either patchy or totalis/universalis disease. Biopsies were taken from tofacitinib-treated patients at baseline and at 4 and 24 weeks of treatment, and a later scalp biopsy was taken in several of the tofacitinib-treated patients. Clonality in the scalp was compared among normal scalp (n=4), patchy alopecia areata scalp (n=8), and alopecia totalis/universalis scalp (n=8). RNA was obtained with the PAXgene miRNA kit for fixed scalp, the miRNeasy kit for PBMCs, and the RNeasy kit for mouse skin. TCRbeta CDR3 regions were amplified by immunoSEQ multiplex PCR using 35 Vbeta forward and 13 Jbeta reverse primers.

A remark on this clone: It has no known antigen specificity. No quality values exist for individual bases; no much larger clone is one base distant.

Overall results and qualifications from the work: Lesional scalp, especially in alopecia totalis/universalis, showed higher clonality and more expanded CD8+ clones than normal scalp, suggesting antigenic drive. Scalp clonality and the number of expanded CD8+ clones among the top 100 scalp clones were significantly decreased by tofacitinib. Resident alphabeta T cells in normal human skin are also sequenced, complicating scalp TCR repertoire analysis, unlike mouse skin dominated by gammadelta T cells. Compared with mice, TCR sequences shared between patients were less clear, possibly partly because of HLA diversity across the patient population. Because the treated cohort was small and had only one nonresponder, larger studies are needed to examine links between baseline CD8+ expansion and response. During tofacitinib treatment, many expanded lesional clones remained in scalp and blood, and this persistence may partly explain relapse after treatment is stopped.

The treatment or condition label, as the study defines it: oral pan-JAK inhibitor, 5-10 mg twice daily. Lesional scalp punch biopsies and peripheral blood were obtained from alopecia areata patients. After PBMCs were isolated by density centrifugation and stained for CD3, CD4 and CD8, a FACSAria was used to sort CD4+ and CD8+ T cells. The method behind the library was the immunoSEQ multiplex PCR assay. RNA was extracted from all samples and reverse transcribed into cDNA as template for TCR sequencing. First-strand cDNA was synthesized with SuperScript III using a 2:1 mix of oligo-dT and random hexamers. A synthetic immune receptor repertoire was used to measure amplification bias, and any remaining bias was corrected computationally. The paper's processing steps were these. Raw reads were preprocessed to remove errors, and CDR3 was defined by IMGT conventions from the conserved cysteine to phenylalanine. Clonality was calculated as 1 minus Shannon entropy normalized by log2 of the number of productive unique TCRs. Whether scalp clones were CD4 or CD8 was inferred by matching scalp TCRbeta sequences against CD4 and CD8 repertoires sorted from blood. The source is immuneACCESS, and TCRdb retained only in-frame sequences with V and J called. Part of the clones is not carried over; for the studies checked, unresolved V genes explain less than half of this, and the remainder is unexplained. That table is the source of V, J and clone size, and D and trimming were worked out from the DNA. Here the sample has around 100,000 clones; 60% to 80% occur a single time. 17% of the sample goes to the ten largest clones.

This receptor was identified in a human donor with alopecia areata. The sequencing used CD8+ T cells sorted from blood, collected at approximately week 44, from a patient treated with tofacitinib.

The CDR3 corresponds to CATSREGDSPLHF. In nucleotides, the sequence is TGTGCCACCAGCAGAGAGGGGGATTCACCCCTCCACTTT. The chain employs TRBV15 and TRBJ1-6, and the D gene may be TRBD1, 5 bases matching. There are 13 amino acids in the CDR3, from cysteine to phenylalanine inclusive. Just the 39-base CDR3 DNA is kept, in frame starting at base 1. The germline V gene (reference sequence) specifies LNHNV as CDR1 and YYDKDF as CDR2. Trimming at the junction amounts to 0 bases on V and 8 bases on J, and the germline ends lie 5 bases apart.